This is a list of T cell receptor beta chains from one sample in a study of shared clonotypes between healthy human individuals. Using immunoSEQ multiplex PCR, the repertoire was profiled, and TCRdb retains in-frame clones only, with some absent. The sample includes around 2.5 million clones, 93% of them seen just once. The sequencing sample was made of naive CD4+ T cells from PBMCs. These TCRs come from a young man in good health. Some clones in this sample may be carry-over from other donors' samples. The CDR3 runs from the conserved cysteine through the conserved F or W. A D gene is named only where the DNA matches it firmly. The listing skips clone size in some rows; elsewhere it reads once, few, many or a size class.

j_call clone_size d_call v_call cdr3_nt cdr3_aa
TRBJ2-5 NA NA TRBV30 TGTGCCTGGAGTGTAAGTTCGGAGACCCAGTACTTC CAWSVSSETQYF
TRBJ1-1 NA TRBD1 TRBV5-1 TGCGCCAGTGGGGACAGCGGAAACACTGAAGCTTTCTTT CASGDSGNTEAFF
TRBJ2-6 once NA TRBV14 TGTGCCAGCAGCCCCACCCTTTACGGGGCCAACGTCCTGACTTTC CASSPTLYGANVLTF
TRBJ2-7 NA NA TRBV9 TGTGCCAGCAGCGTAGCTCTGGGAGCGGTACTCTACGAGCAGTACTTC CASSVALGAVLYEQYF
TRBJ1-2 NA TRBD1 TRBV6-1 TGTGCCAGCAGGGGGCGGGCAGGGGGCGACTATGGCTACACCTTC CASRGRAGGDYGYTF
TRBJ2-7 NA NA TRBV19 TGTGCCAGTAGTATGGACAGATACTACGAGCAGTACTTC CASSMDRYYEQYF
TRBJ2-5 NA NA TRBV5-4 TGTGCCACCAGGGGGGAGGCTTACGAGACCCAGTACTTC CATRGEAYETQYF
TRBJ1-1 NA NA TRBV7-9 TGTGCCAGCAGCCCCGGACGCGCTATGAACACTGAAGCTTTCTTT CASSPGRAMNTEAFF
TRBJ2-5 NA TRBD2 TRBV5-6 TGTGCCAGCAGCTCATTGACTAGCGGGAACGCTCACCAAGAGACCCAGTACTTC CASSSLTSGNAHQETQYF
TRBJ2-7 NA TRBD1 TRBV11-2 TGTGCCAGCAGCGGACGGACAGGGCCTCCCTACGAGCAGTACTTC CASSGRTGPPYEQYF
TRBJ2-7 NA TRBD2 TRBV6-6 TGTGCTACAAGGCTAGCGGGATACGAGCAGTACTTC CATRLAGYEQYF
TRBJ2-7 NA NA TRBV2 TGTGCCAGCAGTGAAGCCGGGGTCTGGGGCGAGCAGTACTTC CASSEAGVWGEQYF
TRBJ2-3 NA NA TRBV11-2 TGTGCCAGCAGCTTAGCGAGGGAGAGTACGCAGTATTTT CASSLARESTQYF
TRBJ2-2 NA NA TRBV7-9 TGTGCCAGCAGCTTACAGGGGCCTACGAACACCGGGGAGCTGTTTTTT CASSLQGPTNTGELFF
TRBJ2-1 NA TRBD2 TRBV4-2 TGTGCCAGCAGCCAAGATCTACGAGTGTCTAGCGGGAGCTATGAGCAGTTCTTC CASSQDLRVSSGSYEQFF
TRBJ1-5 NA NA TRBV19 TGTGCCAGTTTCTCCCCGGCCAGGGGCAATCAGCCCCAGCATTTT CASFSPARGNQPQHF
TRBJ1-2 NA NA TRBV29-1 TGCAGCGTTGAAGGAAGCGAAATCCAGGACTTCTATGGCTACACCTTC CSVEGSEIQDFYGYTF
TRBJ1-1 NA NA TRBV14 TGTGCCAGCAGCCATGGGGAATTAACTGAAGCTTTCTTT CASSHGELTEAFF
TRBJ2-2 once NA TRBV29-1 TGCAGCGTTAGATTGGGGAGGAAGAACACCGGGGAGCTGTTTTTT CSVRLGRKNTGELFF
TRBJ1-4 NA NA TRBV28 TGTGCCAGCAATGATAGGGGGGAAAAACTGTTTTTT CASNDRGEKLFF
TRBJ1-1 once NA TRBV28 TGTGCCAGCAGTTTGCCCTTGGGAGAAGCTTTCTTT CASSLPLGEAFF
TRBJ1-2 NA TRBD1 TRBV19 TGTGCCAGTAAGACGCAGGGCAGGGGGGATGTCTATGGCTACACCTTC CASKTQGRGDVYGYTF
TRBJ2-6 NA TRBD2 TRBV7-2 TGTGCCAGCAGCCGGACTAGCGGGACTGGGGCCAACGTCCTGACTTTC CASSRTSGTGANVLTF
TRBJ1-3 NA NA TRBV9 TGTGCCAGCAGCGTAGCGGGGAGCTCTGGAAACACCATATATTTT CASSVAGSSGNTIYF
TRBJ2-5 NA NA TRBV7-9 TGTGCCAGCAGCTTAATGGGGGGGCCGGAGACCCAGTACTTC CASSLMGGPETQYF
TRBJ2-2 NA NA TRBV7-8 TGTGCCAGCAGCTTAGCCCGGATCAGCGGCACCGGGGAGCTGTTTTTT CASSLARISGTGELFF
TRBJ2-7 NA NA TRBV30 TGTGCCTGGAGTGTAGTGGGAGACGAGCAGTACTTC CAWSVVGDEQYF
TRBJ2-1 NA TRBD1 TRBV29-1 TGCAGCCTTGGGACAGAAGTCTACAATGAGCAGTTCTTC CSLGTEVYNEQFF
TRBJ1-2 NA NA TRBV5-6 TGTGCCAGCAGCTTGGGACCAGGGTACTATGGCTACACCTTC CASSLGPGYYGYTF
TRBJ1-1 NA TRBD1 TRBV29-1 TGCAGCGTTGTAGGGGGCGCGACTGGGGGGAACACTGAAGCTTTCTTT CSVVGGATGGNTEAFF
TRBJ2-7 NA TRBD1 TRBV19 TGTGCCAGTAGTTCTGATCCGGACAGGGTATCCTACGAGCAGTACTTC CASSSDPDRVSYEQYF
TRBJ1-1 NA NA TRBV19 TGTGCCAGTAAGGTAGGGATCAACACTGAAGCTTTCTTT CASKVGINTEAFF
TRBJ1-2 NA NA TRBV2 TGTGCCAGCAGTGGGGGACGGATTAACTATGGCTACACCTTC CASSGGRINYGYTF
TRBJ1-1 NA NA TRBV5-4 TGTGCCAGCAGCTTGGCGGTAGGGGGGGAGACTGAAGCTTTCTTT CASSLAVGGETEAFF
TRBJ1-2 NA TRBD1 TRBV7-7 TGTGCCAGCAGCTCTTTAGGGACAGGGGGGAACTATGGCTACACCTTC CASSSLGTGGNYGYTF
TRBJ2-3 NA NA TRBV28 TGTGCCAGCAGTTTAATGGCCCTCACTTACACAGATACGCAGTATTTT CASSLMALTYTDTQYF
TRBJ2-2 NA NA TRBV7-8 TGTGCCAGCATTAAAACTACGTTCTTTACCGGGGAGCTGTTTTTT CASIKTTFFTGELFF
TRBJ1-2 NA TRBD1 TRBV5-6 TGTGCCAGCAGCCCGGGACAGGGGATAAACTATGGCTACACCTTC CASSPGQGINYGYTF
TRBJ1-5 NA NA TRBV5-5 TGTGCCAGCAGCCGATATGGGGGAGGGGATCAGCCCCAGCATTTT CASSRYGGGDQPQHF
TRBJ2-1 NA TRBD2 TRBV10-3 TGTGCCATCGGTTTAGGACTAGCGGGAGTACGGGATGAGCAGTTCTTC CAIGLGLAGVRDEQFF
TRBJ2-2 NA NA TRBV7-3 TGTGCCAGCAGCTTGGGGGCGGGACCCCGCGGCGGGGAGCTGTTTTTT CASSLGAGPRGGELFF
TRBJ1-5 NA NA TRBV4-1 TGCGCCAGCAGCCAAGATAATAATCAGCCCCAGCATTTT CASSQDNNQPQHF
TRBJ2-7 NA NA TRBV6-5 TGTGCCAGCAGCCGCGGGACAAGGGGTCGGCAGTACTTC CASSRGTRGRQYF
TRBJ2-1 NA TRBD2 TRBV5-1 TGCGCCAGCAGCTTGGCCGACACTAGCGGATACAATGAGCAGTTCTTC CASSLADTSGYNEQFF
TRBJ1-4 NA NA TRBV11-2 TGTGCCAGCAGCCTCCCTGTCGGACGGAGGAATGAAAAACTGTTTTTT CASSLPVGRRNEKLFF
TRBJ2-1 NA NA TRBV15 TGTGCCACCAGCGGCAGGGATGAGCAGTTCTTC CATSGRDEQFF
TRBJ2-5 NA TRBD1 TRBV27 TGTGCCAGCAGTTTATCGGACAGGGTAAAAGAGACCCAGTACTTC CASSLSDRVKETQYF
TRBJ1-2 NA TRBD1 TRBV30 TGTGCCTGGAGGGGACAGGGGGCAATAGGTGGCTACACCTTC CAWRGQGAIGGYTF
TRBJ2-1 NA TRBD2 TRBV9 TGTGCCAGCAGCGTAGTCGGCGGGAGCTCGGCTGAGCAGTTCTTC CASSVVGGSSAEQFF
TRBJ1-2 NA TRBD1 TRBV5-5 TGTGCCAGCAGCGGGACAGTGGTTGGCTACACCTTC CASSGTVVGYTF
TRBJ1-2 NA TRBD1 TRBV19 TGTGCCAGTAGTCCAATGGTCACAGGGGGCTATGGCTACACCTTC CASSPMVTGGYGYTF
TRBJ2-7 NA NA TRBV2 TGTGCCAGCAGTGAAATGGACTCCAACTACGAGCAGTACTTC CASSEMDSNYEQYF
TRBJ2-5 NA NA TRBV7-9 TGTGCCAGCAGCTCAGCCGGGACGGCTAGAGGAGAGACCCAGTACTTC CASSSAGTARGETQYF
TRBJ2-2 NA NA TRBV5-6 TGTGCCAGCAGCTTAGTTAGCGGACACAACACCGGGGAGCTGTTTTTT CASSLVSGHNTGELFF
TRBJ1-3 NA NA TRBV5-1 TGCGCCAGCAGCTTGGGGAGGCTCTCTGGAAACACCATATATTTT CASSLGRLSGNTIYF